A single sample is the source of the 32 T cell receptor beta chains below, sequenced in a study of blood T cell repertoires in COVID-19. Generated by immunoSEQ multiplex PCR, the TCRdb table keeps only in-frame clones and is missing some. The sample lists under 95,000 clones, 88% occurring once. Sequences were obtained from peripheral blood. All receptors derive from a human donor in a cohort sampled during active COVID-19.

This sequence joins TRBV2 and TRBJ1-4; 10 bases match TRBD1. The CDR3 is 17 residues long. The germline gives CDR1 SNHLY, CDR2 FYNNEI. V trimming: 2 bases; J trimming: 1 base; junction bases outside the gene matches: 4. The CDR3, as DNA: TGTGCCAGCAGTGAACAGGGGGACAGGGGAACTAATGAAAAACTGTTTTTT. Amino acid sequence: CASSEQGDRGTNEKLFF.

The chain's CDR3 is CAWSGGRGEKLFF. CDR3 coding DNA: TGTGCCTGGAGTGGGGGGCGAGGAGAAAAACTGTTTTTT. This chain links TRBV30 with TRBJ1-4; D perhaps matches TRBD1 (6 bases). The CDR3 has 13 amino acids. V was cut by 1 base and J by 8 bases, with 11 bases left in between. The germline V gene encodes CDR1 GTSNPN and CDR2 SVGIG (reference sequence).

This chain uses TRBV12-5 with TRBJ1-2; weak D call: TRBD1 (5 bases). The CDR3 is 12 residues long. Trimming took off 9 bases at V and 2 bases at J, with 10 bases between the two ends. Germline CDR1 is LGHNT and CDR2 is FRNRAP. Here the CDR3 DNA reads TGTGCTAGCACGACAGTCAACTATGGCTACACCTTC. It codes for CASTTVNYGYTF.

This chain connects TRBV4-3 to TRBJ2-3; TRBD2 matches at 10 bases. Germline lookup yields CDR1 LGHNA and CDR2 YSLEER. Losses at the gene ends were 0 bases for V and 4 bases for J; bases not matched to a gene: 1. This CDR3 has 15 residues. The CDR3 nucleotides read TGCGCCAGCAGCCAAGATCTAGCGGGGGCAGATACGCAGTATTTT. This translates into CASSQDLAGADTQYF.

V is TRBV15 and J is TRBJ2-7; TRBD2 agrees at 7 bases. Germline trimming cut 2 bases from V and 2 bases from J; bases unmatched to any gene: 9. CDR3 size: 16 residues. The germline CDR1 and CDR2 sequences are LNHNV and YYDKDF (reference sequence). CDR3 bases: TGTGCCACCAGCAGATCGAACAGGACTAGTGCCTACGAGCAGTACTTC. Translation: CATSRSNRTSAYEQYF.

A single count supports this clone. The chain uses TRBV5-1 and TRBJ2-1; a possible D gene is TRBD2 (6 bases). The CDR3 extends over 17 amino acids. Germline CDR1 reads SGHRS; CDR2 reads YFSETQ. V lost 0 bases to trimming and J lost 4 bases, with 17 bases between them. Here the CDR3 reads CASSLGLGRGSYNEQFF. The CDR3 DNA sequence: TGCGCCAGCAGCTTGGGCCTCGGCCGGGGGTCATACAATGAGCAGTTCTTC.

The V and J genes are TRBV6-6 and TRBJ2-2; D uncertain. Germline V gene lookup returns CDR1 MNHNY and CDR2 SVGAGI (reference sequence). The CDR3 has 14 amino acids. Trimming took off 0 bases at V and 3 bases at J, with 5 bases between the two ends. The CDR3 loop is CASSYSSDTGELFF. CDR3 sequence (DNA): TGTGCCAGCAGTTACTCTTCAGACACCGGGGAGCTGTTTTTT.

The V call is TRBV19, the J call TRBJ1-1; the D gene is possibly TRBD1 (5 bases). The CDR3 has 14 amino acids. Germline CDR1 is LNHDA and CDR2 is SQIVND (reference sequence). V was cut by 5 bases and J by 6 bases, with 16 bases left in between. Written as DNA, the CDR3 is TGTGCCAGTAGTCCCCGAGACACGGGGGCTGAAGCTTTCTTT. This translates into CASSPRDTGAEAFF.

CDR3 DNA: TGTGCCAGCAGCTTGGGACTAGCGGCAGTCACAGATACGCAGTATTTT. Its protein product is CASSLGLAAVTDTQYF. The rearrangement links TRBV5-4 to TRBJ2-3; 9 nucleotides match TRBD2. Per germline, CDR1 SGHNT and CDR2 YYREEE (reference sequence). The CDR3 extends over 16 amino acids. V gave up 0 bases and J gave up 2 bases; unmatched junction bases: 4.

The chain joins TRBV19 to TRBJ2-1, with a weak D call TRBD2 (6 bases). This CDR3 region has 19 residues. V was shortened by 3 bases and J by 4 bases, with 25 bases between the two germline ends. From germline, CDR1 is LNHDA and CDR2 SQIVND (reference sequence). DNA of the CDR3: TGTGCCAGTAGTATTCTGGGACTCGCGGGAAAATTCGATTACAATGAGCAGTTCTTC. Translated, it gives CASSILGLAGKFDYNEQFF.

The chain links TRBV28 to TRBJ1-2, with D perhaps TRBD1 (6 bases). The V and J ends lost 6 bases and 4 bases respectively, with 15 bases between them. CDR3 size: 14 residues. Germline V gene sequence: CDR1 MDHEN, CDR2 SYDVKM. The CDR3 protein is CASRPPGGTYGYTF. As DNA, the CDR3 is TGTGCCAGCAGGCCGCCTGGGGGCACCTATGGCTACACCTTC.

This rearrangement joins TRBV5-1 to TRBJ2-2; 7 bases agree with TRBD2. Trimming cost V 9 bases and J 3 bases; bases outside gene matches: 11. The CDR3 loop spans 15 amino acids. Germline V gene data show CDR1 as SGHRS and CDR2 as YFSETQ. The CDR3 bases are TGCGCCACCACCCTGGGGCGGGAGTACACCGGGGAGCTGTTTTTT. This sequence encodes CATTLGREYTGELFF.

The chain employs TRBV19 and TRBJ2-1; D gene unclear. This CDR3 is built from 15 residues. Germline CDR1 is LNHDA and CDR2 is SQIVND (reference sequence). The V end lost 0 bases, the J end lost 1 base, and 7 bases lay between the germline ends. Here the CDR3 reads CASSIESVSYNEQFF. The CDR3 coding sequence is TGTGCCAGTAGTATAGAGTCGGTTTCCTACAATGAGCAGTTCTTC.

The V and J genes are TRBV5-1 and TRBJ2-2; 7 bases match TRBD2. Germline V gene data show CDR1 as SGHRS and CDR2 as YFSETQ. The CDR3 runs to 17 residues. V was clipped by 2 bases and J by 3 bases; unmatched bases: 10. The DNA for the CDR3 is TGCGCCAGCAGCTTTGAGGTCAGCGGGACGCACACCGGGGAGCTGTTTTTT. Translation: CASSFEVSGTHTGELFF.

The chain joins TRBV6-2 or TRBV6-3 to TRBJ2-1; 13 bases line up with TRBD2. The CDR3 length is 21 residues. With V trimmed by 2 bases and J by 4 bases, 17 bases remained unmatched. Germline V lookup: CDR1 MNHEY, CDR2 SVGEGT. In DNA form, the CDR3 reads TGTGCCAGCAGTTACCCAGCCGCCACTAGCGGGGGGGCCTCTAGATACAATGAGCAGTTCTTC. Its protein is CASSYPAATSGGASRYNEQFF.

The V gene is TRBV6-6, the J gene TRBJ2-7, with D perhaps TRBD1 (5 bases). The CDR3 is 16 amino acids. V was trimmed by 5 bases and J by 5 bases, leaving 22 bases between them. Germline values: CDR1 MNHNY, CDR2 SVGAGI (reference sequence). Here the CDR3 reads CASSRITPQGRDEQYF. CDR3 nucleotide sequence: TGTGCCAGCAGTCGAATAACCCCCCAGGGTAGGGACGAGCAGTACTTC.

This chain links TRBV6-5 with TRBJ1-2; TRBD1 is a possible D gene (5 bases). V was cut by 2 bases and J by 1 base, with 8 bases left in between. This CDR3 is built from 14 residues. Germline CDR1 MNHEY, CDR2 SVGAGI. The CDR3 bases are TGTGCCAGCAGTTACCTCGACAGTAACTATGGCTACACCTTC. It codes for CASSYLDSNYGYTF.

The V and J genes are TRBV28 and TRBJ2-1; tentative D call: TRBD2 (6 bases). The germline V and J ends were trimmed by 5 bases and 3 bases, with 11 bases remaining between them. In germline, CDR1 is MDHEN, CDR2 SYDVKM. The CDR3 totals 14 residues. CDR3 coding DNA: TGTGCCAGCAGTCGCGGGGAACTCTACAATGAGCAGTTCTTC. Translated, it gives CASSRGELYNEQFF.

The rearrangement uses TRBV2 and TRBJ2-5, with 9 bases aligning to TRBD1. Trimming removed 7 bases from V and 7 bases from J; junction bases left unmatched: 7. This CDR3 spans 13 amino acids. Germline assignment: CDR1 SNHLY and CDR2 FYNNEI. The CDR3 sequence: CASTPQGAGTQYF. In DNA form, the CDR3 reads TGTGCCAGCACCCCACAGGGGGCAGGGACCCAGTACTTC.

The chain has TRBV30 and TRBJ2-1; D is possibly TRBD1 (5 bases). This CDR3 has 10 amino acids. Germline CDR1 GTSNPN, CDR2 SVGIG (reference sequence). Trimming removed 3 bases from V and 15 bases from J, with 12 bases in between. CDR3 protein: CAWRQVEWFF. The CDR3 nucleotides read TGTGCCTGGAGACAGGTTGAGTGGTTCTTC. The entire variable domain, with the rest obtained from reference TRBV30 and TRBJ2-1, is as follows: SQTIHQWPATLVQPVGSPLSLECTVEGTSNPNLYWYRQAAGRGLQLLFYSVGIGQISSEVPQNLSASRPQDRQFILSSKKLLLSDSGFYLCAWRQVEWFFGPGTRLTVL.

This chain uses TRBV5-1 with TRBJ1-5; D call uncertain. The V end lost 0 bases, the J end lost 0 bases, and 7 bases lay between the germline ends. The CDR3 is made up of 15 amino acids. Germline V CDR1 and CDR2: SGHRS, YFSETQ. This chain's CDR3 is CASSLDSGSNQPQHF. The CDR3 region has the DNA TGCGCCAGCAGCTTGGATTCGGGTAGCAATCAGCCCCAGCATTTT.

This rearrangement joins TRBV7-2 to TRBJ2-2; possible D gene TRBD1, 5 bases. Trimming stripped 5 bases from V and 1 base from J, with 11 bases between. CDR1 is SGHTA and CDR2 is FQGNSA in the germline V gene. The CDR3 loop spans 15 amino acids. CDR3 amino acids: CASSPLGLNTGELFF. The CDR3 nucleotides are TGTGCCAGCAGCCCTCTGGGGCTGAACACCGGGGAGCTGTTTTTT.

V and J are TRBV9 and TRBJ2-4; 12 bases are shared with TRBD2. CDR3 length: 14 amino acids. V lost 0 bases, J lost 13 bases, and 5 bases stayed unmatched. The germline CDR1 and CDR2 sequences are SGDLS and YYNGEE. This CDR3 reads CASSVATSGGLQYF. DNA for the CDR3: TGTGCCAGCAGCGTAGCGACTAGCGGGGGACTCCAGTACTTC.

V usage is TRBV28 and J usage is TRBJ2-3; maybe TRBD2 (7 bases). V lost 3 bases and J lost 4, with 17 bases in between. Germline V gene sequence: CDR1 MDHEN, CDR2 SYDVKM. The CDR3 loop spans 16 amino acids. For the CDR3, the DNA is TGTGCCAGCAGTTTTGTCCTCACGGGGGGCCCAGATACGCAGTATTTT. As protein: CASSFVLTGGPDTQYF.

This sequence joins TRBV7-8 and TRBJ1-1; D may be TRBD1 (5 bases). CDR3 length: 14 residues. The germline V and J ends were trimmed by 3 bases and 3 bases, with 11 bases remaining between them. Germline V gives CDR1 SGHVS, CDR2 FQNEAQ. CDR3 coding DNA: TGTGCCAGCAGCTTGCGGGGGGGTGACACTGAAGCTTTCTTT. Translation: CASSLRGGDTEAFF.

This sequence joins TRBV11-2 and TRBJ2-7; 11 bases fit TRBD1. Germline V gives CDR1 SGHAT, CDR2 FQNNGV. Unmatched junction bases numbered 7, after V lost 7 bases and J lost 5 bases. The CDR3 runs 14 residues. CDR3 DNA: TGTGCCAGCACCCTGGACAGGGGGCTGCACGAGCAGTACTTC. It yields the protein CASTLDRGLHEQYF.

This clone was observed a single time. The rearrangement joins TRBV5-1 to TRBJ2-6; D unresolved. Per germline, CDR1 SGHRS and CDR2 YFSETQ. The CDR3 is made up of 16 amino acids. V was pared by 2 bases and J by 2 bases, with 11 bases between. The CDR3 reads CASSLYSGTGANVLTF. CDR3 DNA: TGCGCCAGCAGCTTATATTCTGGCACTGGGGCCAACGTCCTGACTTTC. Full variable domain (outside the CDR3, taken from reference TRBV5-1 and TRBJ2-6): KAGVTQTPRYLIKTRGQQVTLSCSPISGHRSVSWYQQTPGQGLQFLFEYFSETQRNKGNFPGRFSGRQFSNSRSEMNVSTLELGDSALYLCASSLYSGTGANVLTFGAGSRLTVL.

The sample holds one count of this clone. In DNA, the CDR3 is TGTGCCAGCAGCCCTGGGGCGATCACAGATACGCAGTATTTT. It yields the protein CASSPGAITDTQYF. The J gene is TRBJ2-3, the V gene TRBV11-2, with D possibly being TRBD1 (5 bases). Germline V gene lookup returns CDR1 SGHAT and CDR2 FQNNGV. The V end was cut by 5 bases, the J end by 2 bases, with 11 bases between. The CDR3 is 14 residues long.

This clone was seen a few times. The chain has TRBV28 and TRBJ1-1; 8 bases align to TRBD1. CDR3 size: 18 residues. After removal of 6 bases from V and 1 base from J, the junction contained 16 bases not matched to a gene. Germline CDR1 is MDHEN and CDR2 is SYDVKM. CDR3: CASRRTLPGQGSNTEAFF. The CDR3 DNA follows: TGTGCCAGCAGGCGAACACTCCCCGGACAGGGTTCGAACACTGAAGCTTTCTTT.

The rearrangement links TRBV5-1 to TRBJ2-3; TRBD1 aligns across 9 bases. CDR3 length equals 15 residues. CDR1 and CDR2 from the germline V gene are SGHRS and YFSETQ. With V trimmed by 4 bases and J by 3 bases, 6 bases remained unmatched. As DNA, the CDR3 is TGCGCCAGCAGCACGGGACAGGGAGGTACAGATACGCAGTATTTT. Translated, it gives CASSTGQGGTDTQYF.

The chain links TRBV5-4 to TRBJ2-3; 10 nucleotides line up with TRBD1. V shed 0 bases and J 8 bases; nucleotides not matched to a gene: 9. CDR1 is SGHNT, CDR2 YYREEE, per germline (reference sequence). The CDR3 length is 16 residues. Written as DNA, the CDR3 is TGTGCCAGCAGCTTGGCTGGGACAGGGGTGCGGGGTACGCAGTATTTT. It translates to CASSLAGTGVRGTQYF.

This chain's CDR3 is CASSEGTGNYGYTF. The CDR3 region has the DNA TGCGCCAGCAGTGAAGGAACAGGAAACTATGGCTACACCTTC. The genes are TRBV10-1 and TRBJ1-2; a weak D match, TRBD1 (5 bases). V was shortened by 3 bases and J by 2 bases, with 10 bases between the two germline ends. The CDR3 sequence is 14 residues long. CDR1 is WNHNN, CDR2 SYGVQD, per germline (reference sequence).